Below, one TCR beta chain is given with its context. The sample comes from a study of CDR3 diversity in severe acne. With 5 bases removed from V and 9 bases from J, the gap between germline ends came to 19 bases. CDR1 and CDR2 (germline): SEHNR, FQNEAQ (reference sequence). This CDR3 comprises 15 residues. TCRdb used MiXCR to reprocess the PCR reads, holding one entry per CDR3 protein. The top ten clones hold over 10% of a sample with over 90,000 distinct CDR3 sequences, 45% to 60% of them seen once. This sequence originates from a male donor with acne. This rearrangement joins TRBV7-9 to TRBJ2-2, with TRBD1 as a possible D gene (5 bases). The sequenced sample was blood. CDR3 bases: TGTGCCAGCAGCCTAAAGCAGGGATATGAATGGGAGCTGTTTTTT. This codes for CASSLKQGYEWELFF.